One and the same sample provided the 13 T cell receptor beta chains below, sequenced in a study of cytomegalovirus exposure and HLA in healthy donors. Use of 60 Vbeta and 13 Jbeta primers characterized the PCR. Sequencing used immunoSEQ multiplex PCR; TCRdb keeps in-frame clones, though not all of them. The table has about 210,000 clones, about 75% seen once; the top ten hold 1.5% to 2%. Sequencing input: PBMCs. These receptors all come from a male donor in good health and CMV-seronegative.

The J gene is TRBJ1-1, the V gene TRBV30; tentative D call: TRBD1 (6 bases). Germline CDR1 reads GTSNPN; CDR2 reads SVGIG (reference sequence). The CDR3 has 13 residues. Trimming left V 0 bases short and J 5 bases short, with 10 bases between. The CDR3 DNA reads as TGTGCCTGGAGTGTTAACAGGGCAACTGAAGCTTTCTTT. Translation gives CAWSVNRATEAFF.

The chain has TRBV9 and TRBJ2-1, with 9 bases lining up with TRBD2. V lost 0 bases, J lost 1 base, and 5 bases stayed unmatched. Germline V lookup: CDR1 SGDLS, CDR2 YYNGEE. The CDR3 runs 17 residues. The CDR3 protein is CASSVGGAGGSYNEQFF. The CDR3 DNA follows: TGTGCCAGCAGCGTAGGAGGAGCGGGGGGTTCCTACAATGAGCAGTTCTTC. The whole variable domain, filled in from reference TRBV9 and TRBJ2-1, reads DSGVTQTPKHLITATGQRVTLRCSPRSGDLSVYWYQQSLDQGLQFLIQYYNGEERAKGNILERFSAQQFPDLHSELNLSSLELGDSALYFCASSVGGAGGSYNEQFFGPGTRLTVL.

The table lists this clone with a few counts. The chain links TRBV6-5 to TRBJ1-1, with D maybe TRBD1 (5 bases). The CDR3 is 15 amino acids. The germline V gene has CDR1 MNHEY and CDR2 SVGAGI. V lost 6 bases, J lost 3 bases, and 17 bases lay in between. DNA of the CDR3: TGTGCCAGCAGCCCACTGGGGACGGGGGACACTGAAGCTTTCTTT. Translating it yields CASSPLGTGDTEAFF.

This chain links TRBV6-4 with TRBJ1-2, with D perhaps TRBD1 (6 bases). The CDR3 spans 12 residues. Germline V CDR1 and CDR2: MRHNA, SNTAGT. V was cut by 4 bases and J by 7 bases, with 10 bases left in between. This chain's CDR3 is CASSGGGFGYTF. The CDR3 DNA follows: TGTGCCAGCAGTGGGGGGGGCTTTGGCTACACCTTC.

The rearrangement uses TRBV7-2 and TRBJ2-1; the D is unclear. The ends were cut back, 2 bases at V and 7 bases at J, with 3 bases in the middle. Germline-derived CDR1 and CDR2 are SGHTA and FQGNSA. This CDR3 has 11 residues. CDR3 DNA sequence: TGTGCCAGCAGCTTACTGAATGAGCAGTTCTTC. Translating it yields CASSLLNEQFF.

A word on this clone: Within the sample, other DNA sequences also encode this same CDR3. The V and J genes are TRBV6-6 and TRBJ1-5; D uncertain. The CDR3 is made up of 16 amino acids. Germline V gene data show CDR1 as MNHNY and CDR2 as SVGAGI (reference sequence). Trimming left V 0 bases short and J 0 bases short, with 9 bases between. CDR3 in amino acids: CASSYSAGDSNQPQHF. The CDR3 DNA follows: TGTGCCAGCAGTTACTCTGCGGGAGATAGCAATCAGCCCCAGCATTTT.

The chain has TRBV30 and TRBJ2-3; TRBD1 might be the D (6 bases). The CDR3 spans 14 residues. Per germline, CDR1 GTSNPN and CDR2 SVGIG (reference sequence). V shed 7 bases and J shed 2 bases, with 16 bases lying between them. The CDR3 spells CASGQTQTTDTQYF. For the CDR3, the DNA is TGTGCCTCAGGACAGACCCAGACCACAGATACGCAGTATTTT.

The chain couples TRBV28 to TRBJ2-3, with TRBD2 identical over 7 bases. Trimming cost V 5 bases and J 5 bases; bases outside gene matches: 4. The germline CDR1 and CDR2 sequences are MDHEN and SYDVKM. The length of the CDR3 is 13 residues. This CDR3 reads CASSQRGLDTQYF. CDR3 sequence (DNA): TGTGCCAGCAGTCAGCGGGGACTAGATACGCAGTATTTT.

The rearrangement uses TRBV18 and TRBJ2-7; D may be TRBD2 (5 bases). Germline values: CDR1 KGHSH, CDR2 LQKENI. CDR3 size: 14 residues. Trimming shortened V by 3 bases and J by 3 bases, and 12 bases separated the two germline ends. The CDR3 loop is CASSPDGVFYEQYF. CDR3 nucleotide sequence: TGTGCCAGCTCACCCGACGGGGTCTTCTACGAGCAGTACTTC. Based on the CDR3 plus reference TRBV18 and TRBJ2-7, the full variable domain is NAGVMQNPRHLVRRRGQEARLRCSPMKGHSHVYWYRQLPEEGLKFMVYLQKENIIDESGMPKERFSAEFPKEGPSILRIQQVVRGDSAAYFCASSPDGVFYEQYFGPGTRLTVT.

Written as DNA, the CDR3 is TGCGCCAGCAGCCTCGAGCAGGGTACGCAGTATTTT. Its protein product is CASSLEQGTQYF. This chain connects TRBV5-1 to TRBJ2-3; D is perhaps TRBD1 (5 bases). The CDR3 totals 12 residues. The V gene's germline CDR1 is SGHRS and CDR2 YFSETQ. Deletions cut 4 bases from V and 8 bases from J, with 11 bases between.

The chain carries TRBV9 and TRBJ1-2; maybe TRBD1 (5 bases). V was trimmed by 0 bases and J by 7 bases, leaving 13 bases between them. Germline CDR1 and CDR2: SGDLS and YYNGEE. CDR3 length equals 14 residues. CDR3 loop: CASSVDGRVGGYTF. The CDR3 DNA is TGTGCCAGCAGCGTAGATGGCAGGGTGGGTGGCTACACCTTC.

The rearrangement links TRBV28 to TRBJ2-7, with 10 bases lining up with TRBD1. Germline trimming cut 4 bases from V and 7 bases from J; bases unmatched to any gene: 13. The germline CDR1 and CDR2 sequences are MDHEN and SYDVKM. The CDR3 runs to 16 residues. The CDR3 region is CASSSPGGQGRLEQYF. CDR3 in DNA: TGTGCCAGCAGTTCACCGGGGGGACAGGGGAGACTGGAGCAGTACTTC.

The V and J genes are TRBV7-3 and TRBJ1-1, with 7 positions matching TRBD1. Germline V gene sequence: CDR1 SGHTA, CDR2 FQGTGA. The length of the CDR3 is 17 residues. Trimming took 5 bases from V and 1 from J; bases not matched to a gene: 13. The CDR3 DNA sequence: TGTGCCAGCAGCCTAAGACCGACGACAGGGTGGAACACTGAAGCTTTCTTT. It is translated as CASSLRPTTGWNTEAFF.